These 17 T cell receptor beta chains share one sample of origin, sequenced in a study of blood T cells in healthy people across ages. A second about 7 to 12 cycle PCR used barcoded and J-beta primers. One entry per CDR3 protein results from TCRdb running MiXCR on the 5' RACE reads. Here the sample spans over 950,000 distinct CDR3 sequences, more than 30% being singletons. Material: blood. Receptors originate from a man aged 18 to 29 in good health.

V usage is TRBV3-1 and J usage is TRBJ1-4; tentatively, D is TRBD1 (5 bases). The CDR3 has 14 residues. V was shortened by 2 bases and J by 7 bases, with 11 bases between the two germline ends. Germline CDR1 reads LGHDT; CDR2 reads YNNKEL (reference sequence). The CDR3 protein is CASSQPGLFEKLFF. In DNA, the CDR3 is TGTGCCAGCAGCCAACCAGGGTTGTTTGAAAAACTGTTTTTT.

The rearrangement links TRBV6-5 to TRBJ1-5; TRBD1 is a possible D gene (5 bases). Trimming took off 5 bases at V and 15 bases at J, with 20 bases between the two ends. Germline-derived CDR1 and CDR2 are MNHEY and SVGAGI. The CDR3 length is 13 residues. CDR3 bases: TGTGCCAGCAGTGTGCAGGGCGGGGCGGCCACGCATTTT. This gives the protein CASSVQGGAATHF.

This clonotype was picked up a small number of times. The CDR3 sequence is CASSGDRDNEKLFF. CDR3 DNA: TGTGCCAGCAGTGGTGACCGGGACAATGAAAAACTGTTTTTT. The chain has TRBV12-3 or TRBV12-4 and TRBJ1-4, with D perhaps TRBD1 (5 bases). The CDR3 is made up of 14 amino acids. V lost 5 bases and J lost 5, with 12 bases in between.

The gene calls are TRBV29-1 and TRBJ1-3, with 7 bases lining up with TRBD1. Germline assignment: CDR1 SQVTM and CDR2 ANQGSEA. Trimming took 1 base from V and 2 from J; bases not matched to a gene: 5. The CDR3 runs 15 residues. CDR3 residues: CSVEGTGVAGNTIYF. CDR3 nucleotide sequence: TGCAGCGTTGAAGGGACAGGAGTCGCTGGAAACACCATATATTTT.

As to this clonotype: An end of the junction differs from the germline gene, which may be a read error. This chain uses TRBV4-1 with TRBJ1-6; TRBD1 might be the D (5 bases). Germline V gene sequence: CDR1 MGHRA, CDR2 YSYEKL. This CDR3 has 14 amino acids. This CDR3 reads CAGSPRQTNSPLHF. For the CDR3, the DNA is TGCGCCGGCAGCCCTAGACAGACGAATTCACCCCTCCACTTT.

The chain recombines TRBV12-3 or TRBV12-4 with TRBJ2-3; the D gene is possibly TRBD2 (6 bases). This CDR3 comprises 12 residues. Trimming pared 5 bases from V and 10 bases from J, leaving 13 bases between. The CDR3, as DNA: TGTGCCAGCAGTCCACCCGGGACTGCGCAGTATTTT. It translates to CASSPPGTAQYF.

This clonotype was detected a few times. The rearrangement links TRBV14 to TRBJ2-1, with TRBD2 identical over 7 bases. This CDR3 has 16 amino acids. J gave up 3 bases and V 3 bases, and 8 bases lay outside the gene matches. In germline, CDR1 is SGHDN, CDR2 FVKESK. CDR3 nucleotides: TGTGCCAGCAGCCATAACCTAGGGACTAACTACAATGAGCAGTTCTTC. This translates into CASSHNLGTNYNEQFF.

J is TRBJ1-1 and V is TRBV29-1; no firm D call. Germline CDR1 SQVTM, CDR2 ANQGSEA. V gave up 0 bases and J gave up 8 bases, with 7 bases separating them. The CDR3 runs 11 residues. CDR3 nucleotides: TGCAGCGTTGAAGATCGGCCGGAAGCTTTCTTT. Protein sequence: CSVEDRPEAFF.

The J gene is TRBJ1-1, the V gene TRBV27, with D perhaps TRBD1 (5 bases). With 5 bases removed from V and 10 bases from J, the gap between germline ends came to 26 bases. This CDR3 has 16 residues. CDR1 MNHEY and CDR2 SMNVEV come from the germline V gene (reference sequence). CDR3 in amino acids: CASSPQSDGVGAAAFF. CDR3 sequence (DNA): TGTGCCAGCAGTCCACAATCGGACGGGGTCGGGGCTGCAGCTTTCTTT.

Regarding this clonotype: A read error may produce the germline difference seen at one junction end. This chain joins TRBV4-3 and TRBJ2-3; D is undetermined. CDR1 is LGHNA, CDR2 YSLEER, per germline. The CDR3 covers 11 residues. Here the CDR3 reads CASSVADTLYF. For the CDR3, the DNA is TGCGCCAGCAGCGTGGCAGATACGCTGTATTTT.

This clonotype was detected once. V is TRBV3-1 and J is TRBJ2-5; D remains unclear. V was trimmed by 6 bases and J by 1 base, leaving 21 bases between them. Germline-derived CDR1 and CDR2 are LGHDT and YNNKEL (reference sequence). This CDR3 comprises 17 residues. Here the CDR3 reads CASRENGRAPSQETQYF. The CDR3 DNA reads as TGTGCCAGCAGGGAAAACGGCAGAGCCCCATCCCAAGAGACCCAGTACTTC.

This chain uses TRBV20-1 with TRBJ2-3; 7 positions agree with TRBD2. The CDR3 contains 16 residues. The V gene's germline CDR1 is DFQATT and CDR2 SNEGSKA (reference sequence). V lost 5 bases and J lost 1; bases outside the gene matches: 12. The CDR3 nucleotides read TGCAGTGCTGGGGAGGGAGAACGGGGACGCACAGATACGCAGTATTTT. Translated, it gives CSAGEGERGRTDTQYF.

The V gene is TRBV4-2, the J gene TRBJ1-2; D unclear. The V gene lost 0 bases and the J gene lost 2 bases, with 13 bases spanning the gap. The CDR3 length is 16 residues. The germline V gene has CDR1 LGHNA and CDR2 YNFKEQ. The CDR3: CASSQDASGINYGYTF. CDR3 bases: TGTGCCAGCAGCCAAGATGCGTCAGGCATCAACTATGGCTACACCTTC.

V is TRBV20-1 and J is TRBJ2-3, with D uncertain. V was shortened by 3 bases and J by 1 base, with 8 bases between the two germline ends. The CDR3 has 13 amino acids. The germline gives CDR1 DFQATT, CDR2 SNEGSKA (reference sequence). The CDR3 loop is CSASHGGTDTQYF. The CDR3, as DNA: TGCAGTGCTAGTCACGGTGGCACAGATACGCAGTATTTT.

The genes are TRBV7-6 and TRBJ1-1; TRBD1 might be the D (5 bases). Germline values: CDR1 SGHVS, CDR2 FNYEAQ. The CDR3 has 14 amino acids. The ends were cut back, 5 bases at V and 4 bases at J, with 14 bases in the middle. Here the CDR3 reads CASSPGGPTTEAFF. The CDR3 DNA reads TGTGCCAGCAGCCCTGGGGGACCGACCACTGAAGCTTTCTTT.

The V gene is TRBV9, the J gene TRBJ2-5; tentative D call: TRBD1 (5 bases). V dropped 1 base and J dropped 1 base, with 14 bases sitting between them. There are 16 residues in the CDR3. Germline values: CDR1 SGDLS, CDR2 YYNGEE. The CDR3 reads CASSVYAGLTQETQYF. CDR3 in DNA: TGTGCCAGCAGCGTATACGCAGGGCTGACCCAAGAGACCCAGTACTTC.

This clonotype was seen a few times. The V call is TRBV14, the J call TRBJ1-2; 8 bases agree with TRBD1. This CDR3 has 17 residues. Germline CDR1 and CDR2: SGHDN and FVKESK. The junction had 13 bases not matched to a gene; V was cut back by 1 base and J by 6 bases. The CDR3 DNA reads as TGTGCCAGCAGCCAAGTCAGGGGGCTCCCAAAGTCGGATGGCTACACCTTC. It translates to CASSQVRGLPKSDGYTF. The full variable domain, rest sourced from reference TRBV14 and TRBJ1-2, is EAGVTQFPSHSVIEKGQTVTLRCDPISGHDNLYWYRRVMGKEIKFLLHFVKESKQDESGMPNNRFLAERTGGTYSTLKVQPAELEDSGVYFCASSQVRGLPKSDGYTFGSGTRLTVV.